Sequencing of this TCR beta chain was carried out in a study of blood T cell repertoires in COVID-19. Study context: There were acute and convalescent COVID-19 samples, and they came from the United States, Italy and Spain. T cells, B-cell-depleted T cells, or PBMCs provided the cDNA or gDNA that served as material.

This clone was found a few times. Germline V gives CDR1 KGHSY, CDR2 FQNENV. The ends were cut back, 0 bases at V and 0 bases at J, with 14 bases in the middle. The CDR3 totals 17 residues. Original processing notes: By means of reference gene primer amplification, nucleated cell counts were estimated. Sequenced by immunoSEQ multiplex PCR; TCRdb stores in-frame clones only, minus some. The V and J calls and clone size are taken from that table; D and trimming were inferred from the DNA. This table holds about 290,000 clones, around four fifths found once. The sequencing input was peripheral blood. The TCR comes from a woman between 45 and 60 years old with active or convalescent COVID-19. This chain links TRBV16 with TRBJ1-2, with D perhaps TRBD1 (5 bases). CDR3 DNA sequence: TGTGCCAGCAGCCAATCGGGCCGGGGGGGAGCTAACTATGGCTACACCTTC. As protein: CASSQSGRGGANYGYTF.